Each of the 18 T cell receptor beta chains below was sequenced from the same sample in a study of cytomegalovirus exposure and HLA in healthy donors. A multiplex PCR was run with 60 Vbeta primers and 13 Jbeta primers. Produced via immunoSEQ multiplex PCR; TCRdb's table is partial and in-frame only. The sample yields more than 110,000 clones, around 79% seen once. Material: PBMCs. These receptors were obtained from a female donor in good health and CMV-seronegative.

This sequence joins TRBV2 and TRBJ1-6, with D tentatively TRBD1 (5 bases). Germline CDR1 is SNHLY and CDR2 is FYNNEI. V was pared by 7 bases and J by 9 bases, with 13 bases between. This CDR3 has 13 residues. The CDR3 loop is CASTGTGGSPLHF. CDR3 DNA sequence: TGTGCCAGCACGGGGACGGGGGGTTCACCCCTCCACTTT.

This clone was seen a single time. The chain combines TRBV7-2 with TRBJ2-3, with 14 nucleotides matching TRBD2. CDR1 SGHTA and CDR2 FQGNSA come from the germline V gene. The length of the CDR3 is 16 residues. The ends lost 4 bases at V and 7 bases at J; junction bases unmatched: 7. The CDR3 DNA is TGTGCCAGCAGCTCAGGACTAGCGGGGGGTATGAATACGCAGTATTTT. It specifies CASSSGLAGGMNTQYF.

The chain has TRBV15 and TRBJ2-3; maybe TRBD2 (5 bases). The length of the CDR3 is 12 residues. Trimming removed 4 bases from V and 5 bases from J, with 7 bases in between. Germline V gene sequence: CDR1 LNHNV, CDR2 YYDKDF (reference sequence). The CDR3 nucleotides are TGTGCCACCAGCATCCGGGGAGATACGCAGTATTTT. Its protein product is CATSIRGDTQYF.

The chain links TRBV5-1 to TRBJ1-2; no clear D. Germline values: CDR1 SGHRS, CDR2 YFSETQ. The CDR3 has 13 amino acids. V lost 6 bases to trimming and J lost 7 bases, with 16 bases between them. Written as DNA, the CDR3 is TGCGCCAGCACCCCAGTGGGAGAAGGTGGCTACACCTTC. This sequence encodes CASTPVGEGGYTF.

The chain uses TRBV5-4 and TRBJ2-3; 13 bases align to TRBD2. The CDR3 has 15 amino acids. The junction had 9 bases not matched to a gene; V was cut back by 5 bases and J by 9 bases. Germline values: CDR1 SGHNT, CDR2 YYREEE (reference sequence). CDR3 sequence reads: CASSPWTSGRATQYF. CDR3 sequence (DNA): TGTGCCAGCAGTCCCTGGACTAGCGGGAGAGCGACGCAGTATTTT. Drawing the rest from reference TRBV5-4 and TRBJ2-3, the complete variable domain is ETGVTQSPTHLIKTRGQQVTLRCSSQSGHNTVSWYQQALGQGPQFIFQYYREEENGRGNFPPRFSGLQFPNYSSELNVNALELDDSALYLCASSPWTSGRATQYFGPGTRLTVL.

The chain couples TRBV7-8 to TRBJ1-1; weak D call: TRBD1 (5 bases). Trimming removed 4 bases from V and 3 bases from J, with 9 bases in between. The CDR3 loop spans 13 amino acids. In germline, CDR1 is SGHVS, CDR2 FQNEAQ. This CDR3 reads CASSYGADTEAFF. In DNA form, the CDR3 reads TGTGCCAGCAGCTATGGGGCGGACACTGAAGCTTTCTTT.

The CDR3 coding sequence is TGTGCCAGCAGTTACGGCAGGGGGGCCAATCAGCCCCAGCATTTT. It encodes CASSYGRGANQPQHF. The chain employs TRBV6-5 and TRBJ1-5; 7 nucleotides match TRBD1. The junction had 4 bases not matched to a gene; V was cut back by 2 bases and J by 3 bases. Germline V gene data show CDR1 as MNHEY and CDR2 as SVGAGI. The CDR3 spans 15 residues.

The V gene is TRBV30, the J gene TRBJ2-7; D is perhaps TRBD1 (5 bases). Per the germline V gene, CDR1 is GTSNPN and CDR2 is SVGIG (reference sequence). With 1 base removed from V and 1 base from J, the gap between germline ends came to 17 bases. CDR3 length: 16 amino acids. CDR3 in DNA: TGTGCCTGGAGTGGAGAAACCAAGGGGTATTCCTACGAGCAGTACTTC. Amino acids: CAWSGETKGYSYEQYF.

The chain has TRBV5-8 and TRBJ2-3; D is perhaps TRBD1 (6 bases). The CDR3 spans 14 residues. V gave up 4 bases and J gave up 6 bases, with 15 bases separating them. The germline V gene encodes CDR1 SGHTS and CDR2 YDEGEE. CDR3 sequence reads: CASSTGTGLDTQYF. CDR3 DNA: TGTGCCAGCAGCACAGGGACGGGTCTGGATACGCAGTATTTT.

The chain links TRBV7-8 to TRBJ2-7; possibly TRBD1 for D (6 bases). Trimming pared 4 bases from V and 2 bases from J, leaving 18 bases between. Germline assignment: CDR1 SGHVS and CDR2 FQNEAQ. This CDR3 contains 16 residues. The CDR3 DNA sequence: TGTGCCAGCAGCTCACCCGCCGGCAGGGGTACCTACGAGCAGTACTTC. Its protein is CASSSPAGRGTYEQYF.

On this clone: An end of the junction differs from the germline gene, which may be a read error. This chain links TRBV7-7 with TRBJ2-7; no reliable D call. CDR3 length equals 13 residues. Germline loops: CDR1 SSHAT, CDR2 FNYEAQ (reference sequence). CDR3 coding DNA: TGTGCTAGCAGCTTAGATGTCTTAGACGAGCAGTACTTC. Residues: CASSLDVLDEQYF.

CDR3 nucleotides: TGTGCCAGCAGTTTATCGGCACTAGCGGGGGCCTACGAGCAGTACTTC. Translated, it gives CASSLSALAGAYEQYF. The J gene is TRBJ2-7, the V gene TRBV27; TRBD2 matches at 11 bases. Germline V gene sequence: CDR1 MNHEY, CDR2 SMNVEV (reference sequence). J was trimmed by 2 bases and V by 0 bases; bases with no gene match: 3. This CDR3 has 16 amino acids.

The CDR3 DNA follows: TGTGCCAGCAGGCACTGGGAGGCCAATCAGCCCCAGCATTTT. It translates to CASRHWEANQPQHF. The rearrangement uses TRBV27 and TRBJ1-5; D ambiguous. CDR3 length equals 14 residues. Looked up from germline, CDR1 is MNHEY and CDR2 is SMNVEV (reference sequence). V lost 6 bases and J 3 bases, leaving 12 bases between the germline ends.

The chain carries TRBV4-1 and TRBJ1-2; D not resolved. V shed 3 bases and J shed 4 bases, with 9 bases lying between them. Germline lookup yields CDR1 MGHRA and CDR2 YSYEKL. CDR3 size: 13 residues. CDR3 amino acids: CASSQAPFYGYTF. CDR3 bases: TGCGCCAGCAGCCAGGCCCCGTTCTATGGCTACACCTTC.

The chain has TRBV19 and TRBJ1-5, with TRBD1 matching over 7 bases. This CDR3 has 16 residues. V was clipped by 5 bases and J by 6 bases; unmatched bases: 13. The germline gives CDR1 LNHDA, CDR2 SQIVND (reference sequence). The CDR3 loop is CASSPGQERMAQPQHF. The CDR3 bases are TGTGCCAGTAGTCCAGGACAGGAAAGAATGGCTCAGCCCCAGCATTTT.

This clone has a single count. The chain carries TRBV30 and TRBJ1-2; 7 bases align to TRBD1. J was trimmed by 4 bases and V by 2 bases; bases with no gene match: 7. The CDR3 totals 14 residues. Germline CDR1 reads GTSNPN; CDR2 reads SVGIG (reference sequence). The chain's CDR3 is CAWSRGGTSYGYTF. For the CDR3, the DNA is TGTGCCTGGAGTCGAGGGGGCACATCCTATGGCTACACCTTC.

The V and J genes are TRBV11-3 and TRBJ1-2, with TRBD1 matching 7 bases. This CDR3 contains 13 residues. V was clipped by 6 bases and J by 2 bases; unmatched bases: 3. Germline CDR1 is SGHNT and CDR2 is YENEEA. Here the CDR3 DNA reads TGTGCCAGCAGTCCGACAGGGAACTATGGCTACACCTTC. It is translated as CASSPTGNYGYTF.

The chain has TRBV18 and TRBJ1-2; no reliable D call. Germline V gene sequence: CDR1 KGHSH, CDR2 LQKENI. The CDR3 has 13 amino acids. V lost 3 bases, J lost 6 bases, and 11 bases lay in between. The CDR3 sequence is CASSPNPRDGYTF. CDR3 DNA: TGTGCCAGCTCACCCAATCCTCGGGATGGCTACACCTTC.